Following are 31 T cell receptor beta chains from one sample sequenced in a study of OX40 agonist ivuxolimab in advanced cancers. Measured with immunoSEQ multiplex PCR; TCRdb has only the in-frame clones, and not every one. Altogether 90,000 to 100,000 clones are present, roughly 80% being singletons, with the ten largest covering roughly 1.6%. The starting material was CD4+ or CD8+ T cells sorted from blood, obtained in a trial of the OX40 agonist ivuxolimab. The receptors stem from an adult with an advanced solid tumor such as melanoma, head and neck, liver or kidney cancer.

This rearrangement joins TRBV4-3 to TRBJ1-5, with 7 nucleotides matching TRBD1. CDR1 is LGHNA and CDR2 is YSLEER in the germline V gene. V lost 1 base, J lost 2 bases, and 2 bases stayed unmatched. The CDR3 has 15 residues. Here the CDR3 DNA reads TGCGCCAGCAGCCAAGCCGGGACAGGCAATCAGCCCCAGCATTTT. Its protein is CASSQAGTGNQPQHF.

The V gene is TRBV5-1, the J gene TRBJ1-1; a weak D match, TRBD1 (5 bases). The CDR3 runs 15 residues. Between the trimmed V and J ends, which lost 4 bases and 1 base, there was a span of 14 bases. From germline, CDR1 is SGHRS and CDR2 YFSETQ. This CDR3 is CASSPLPGRNTEAFF. CDR3 coding DNA: TGCGCCAGCAGCCCGCTCCCAGGGCGGAACACTGAAGCTTTCTTT.

The chain recombines TRBV7-6 with TRBJ2-5, with D maybe TRBD2 (6 bases). This CDR3 contains 15 residues. Germline V lookup: CDR1 SGHVS, CDR2 FNYEAQ. V was clipped by 0 bases and J by 1 base, with 9 bases between them. CDR3 sequence: CASSLASGVQETQYF. CDR3 DNA: TGTGCCAGCAGCTTAGCGTCGGGGGTCCAAGAGACCCAGTACTTC.

The chain joins TRBV7-2 to TRBJ2-7; 7 bases map to TRBD1. Germline V CDR1 and CDR2: SGHTA, FQGNSA. V shed 1 base, J shed 5 bases, and the junction held 8 bases outside the gene matches. This CDR3 region has 15 residues. CDR3 DNA sequence: TGTGCCAGCAGCTTAGGATCTGGACAGGTTAACGAGCAGTACTTC. Protein sequence: CASSLGSGQVNEQYF.

This clone was detected once. This sequence joins TRBV4-1 and TRBJ2-5, with D possibly TRBD1 on 6 matching bases. V was pared by 5 bases and J by 4 bases, with 14 bases between. The length of the CDR3 is 14 residues. The germline V gene encodes CDR1 MGHRA and CDR2 YSYEKL. Written as DNA, the CDR3 is TGCGCCAGCAGCGTCGCTGAGGGGGTAGAGACCCAGTACTTC. Its translation: CASSVAEGVETQYF.

This clone was counted only a few times. This chain connects TRBV7-3 to TRBJ1-1; no definite D call. CDR3 length: 14 amino acids. Germline CDR1 reads SGHTA; CDR2 reads FQGTGA. Between the trimmed V and J ends, which lost 5 bases and 2 bases, there was a span of 12 bases. The CDR3 region is CASSRGPGNTEAFF. The CDR3 nucleotides are TGTGCCAGCAGCCGTGGGCCGGGTAACACTGAAGCTTTCTTT.

The CDR3 reads CASSELGEQFF. The CDR3 DNA reads TGTGCCAGCAGTGAGCTGGGTGAGCAGTTCTTC. The chain employs TRBV6-6 and TRBJ2-1; no clear D gene. Germline V CDR1 and CDR2: MNHNY, SVGAGI (reference sequence). The CDR3 length is 11 residues. The ends were cut back, 5 bases at V and 9 bases at J, with 8 bases in the middle.

The chain couples TRBV10-3 to TRBJ1-1; D not certain. Germline CDR1 ENHRY, CDR2 SYGVKD. V lost 10 bases and J 5 bases, leaving 14 bases between the germline ends. This CDR3 has 12 residues. Here the CDR3 DNA reads TGTGCCACGGGGAGATTGGGGACTGAAGCTTTCTTT. Translated, it gives CATGRLGTEAFF.

This clone was found once. The V and J genes are TRBV5-5 and TRBJ1-3, with 8 bases matching TRBD1. Unmatched junction bases numbered 5, after V lost 2 bases and J lost 4 bases. The CDR3 totals 15 residues. Germline assignment: CDR1 SGHKS and CDR2 YYEKEE (reference sequence). CDR3 loop: CASSLDRGTGNTIYF. CDR3 sequence (DNA): TGTGCCAGCAGCTTAGACAGGGGTACGGGAAACACCATATATTTT. The variable domain in full, completed from reference TRBV5-5 and TRBJ1-3, reads DAGVTQSPTHLIKTRGQQVTLRCSPISGHKSVSWYQQVLGQGPQFIFQYYEKEERGRGNFPDRFSARQFPNYSSELNVNALLLGDSALYLCASSLDRGTGNTIYFGEGSWLTVV.

This chain links TRBV5-4 with TRBJ2-7; D unresolved. The CDR3 runs 12 residues. Germline V gives CDR1 SGHNT, CDR2 YYREEE (reference sequence). The ends were cut back, 1 base at V and 4 bases at J, with 6 bases in the middle. This CDR3 is CASSLQGYEQYF. The CDR3 nucleotides are TGTGCCAGCAGCTTGCAAGGGTACGAGCAGTACTTC.

The CDR3 nucleotides read TGTGCCAGCAGCAATATGAGGGGAGTGCTCCCAACTAATGAAAAACTGTTTTTT. This encodes CASSNMRGVLPTNEKLFF. The chain has TRBV21-1 and TRBJ1-4. TRBV21-1 is a recognized pseudogene. The CDR3 extends over 18 amino acids.

V and J are TRBV19 and TRBJ1-5, with TRBD1 identical over 7 bases. Germline V gene data show CDR1 as LNHDA and CDR2 as SQIVND (reference sequence). Germline trimming cut 5 bases from V and 4 bases from J; bases unmatched to any gene: 8. The CDR3 loop spans 15 amino acids. CDR3 nucleotides: TGTGCCAGTAGTCCACGGGACAGTCCGAATCAGCCCCAGCATTTT. This encodes CASSPRDSPNQPQHF.

The rearrangement uses TRBV11-2 and TRBJ1-5; D might be TRBD1 (6 bases). CDR1 and CDR2 (germline): SGHAT, FQNNGV. V lost 4 bases to trimming and J lost 7 bases, with 14 bases between them. The CDR3 is 14 residues long. CDR3 protein: CASSSGGSGQPQHF. As DNA, the CDR3 is TGTGCCAGCAGCTCGGGGGGCAGTGGCCAGCCCCAGCATTTT.

This chain uses TRBV29-1 with TRBJ2-1; D not resolved. The germline CDR1 and CDR2 sequences are SQVTM and ANQGSEA. This CDR3 has 10 residues. V lost 4 bases and J 5 bases, leaving 3 bases between the germline ends. The DNA of the CDR3 is TGCAGCGTTGGGGACAATGAGCAGTTCTTC. It encodes CSVGDNEQFF.

The rearrangement links TRBV28 to TRBJ1-5; D is ambiguous. The CDR3 totals 14 residues. Germline CDR1 reads MDHEN; CDR2 reads SYDVKM. V shed 4 bases and J shed 2 bases, with 9 bases lying between them. CDR3 protein: CASSYVIRNQPQHF. For the CDR3, the DNA is TGTGCCAGCAGTTACGTAATCCGCAATCAGCCCCAGCATTTT.

This chain uses TRBV6-1 with TRBJ2-7, with D uncertain. The V and J ends lost 7 bases and 0 bases respectively, with 13 bases between them. Germline CDR1 MNHNS, CDR2 SASEGT. This CDR3 has 14 residues. Here the CDR3 DNA reads TGTGCCAGCAATGTGGGCAGTAGCTCCTACGAGCAGTACTTC. It specifies CASNVGSSSYEQYF.

The chain combines TRBV4-2 with TRBJ2-7; TRBD1 matches at 9 bases. Trimming cost V 2 bases and J 0 bases; bases outside gene matches: 2. Per germline, CDR1 LGHNA and CDR2 YNFKEQ. The CDR3 is 15 residues long. DNA of the CDR3: TGTGCCAGCAGCCAACGACAGGGGGGCTCCTACGAGCAGTACTTC. It yields the protein CASSQRQGGSYEQYF.

J is TRBJ2-7 and V is TRBV29-1; maybe TRBD1 (6 bases). The CDR3 is made up of 12 amino acids. Trimming shortened V by 5 bases and J by 1 base, and 9 bases separated the two germline ends. Germline assignment: CDR1 SQVTM and CDR2 ANQGSEA. This CDR3 reads CSVFQGSYEQYF. The CDR3 coding sequence is TGCAGCGTTTTCCAGGGGTCCTACGAGCAGTACTTC.

V is TRBV18 and J is TRBJ1-1; D remains ambiguous. CDR1 is KGHSH, CDR2 LQKENI, per germline. The V end was cut by 3 bases, the J end by 6 bases, with 8 bases between. The CDR3 has 12 amino acids. DNA of the CDR3: TGTGCCAGCTCACCCCTCGTACCTGAAGCTTTCTTT. As protein: CASSPLVPEAFF.

The chain carries TRBV11-3 and TRBJ1-1; D might be TRBD1 (5 bases). This CDR3 contains 13 residues. The germline V gene encodes CDR1 SGHNT and CDR2 YENEEA. Trimming took 5 bases from V and 5 from J, leaving 12 bases between them. The CDR3 nucleotides are TGTGCCAGCAGCCCGGACGGGGGGACTGAAGCTTTCTTT. Its translation: CASSPDGGTEAFF.

The genes are TRBV4-2 and TRBJ2-5, with 10 bases fitting TRBD2. This CDR3 is 17 amino acids long. Germline CDR1 LGHNA, CDR2 YNFKEQ. V dropped 0 bases and J dropped 9; count of bases not matched to a gene: 13. The CDR3 reads CASSQDRVAGGQASQYF. The CDR3 DNA reads as TGTGCCAGCAGCCAAGATAGGGTAGCGGGGGGCCAAGCTTCCCAGTACTTC.

On this clone: At one boundary the junction diverges from the germline segment, which might be a read error. The genes are TRBV18 and TRBJ1-5, with 7 bases lining up with TRBD1. The CDR3 sequence is 14 residues long. Germline V CDR1 and CDR2: KGHSH, LQKENI. The CDR3 region has the DNA TGTGCCAGCTCACCACCGAGGGGGCTTTCAGCCCCAGCATTT. Its translation: CASSPPRGLSAPAF. The complete variable domain, with remaining parts taken from reference TRBV18 and TRBJ1-5, reads NAGVMQNPRHLVRRRGQEARLRCSPMKGHSHVYWYRQLPEEGLKFMVYLQKENIIDESGMPKERFSAEFPKEGPSILRIQQVVRGDSAAYFCASSPPRGLSAPAFGDGTRLSIL.

CDR3 nucleotides: TGCAGCGTTGACGGGGTACTGGGGGCGGGTGAGCAGTTCTTC. Protein: CSVDGVLGAGEQFF. V usage is TRBV29-1 and J usage is TRBJ2-1, with a weak D call TRBD1 (6 bases). V was trimmed by 3 bases and J by 9 bases, leaving 18 bases between them. Germline V gene data show CDR1 as SQVTM and CDR2 as ANQGSEA. There are 14 residues in the CDR3.

This sequence joins TRBV6-5 and TRBJ2-3; D possibly corresponds to TRBD2 (5 bases). The germline CDR1 and CDR2 sequences are MNHEY and SVGAGI. The CDR3 loop spans 13 amino acids. Trimming pared 4 bases from V and 6 bases from J, leaving 11 bases between. CDR3 sequence: CASSWTGRDTQYF. The CDR3 DNA reads TGTGCCAGCAGTTGGACTGGGCGGGATACGCAGTATTTT.

The chain uses TRBV11-2 and TRBJ2-1; D call uncertain. CDR3 length: 13 amino acids. The V gene's germline CDR1 is SGHAT and CDR2 FQNNGV. V was trimmed by 2 bases and J by 8 bases, leaving 10 bases between them. The CDR3: CASSLNGPDEQFF. DNA of the CDR3: TGTGCCAGCAGCTTAAACGGCCCGGATGAGCAGTTCTTC. The whole variable domain, remainder taken from reference TRBV11-2 and TRBJ2-1, is EAGVAQSPRYKIIEKRQSVAFWCNPISGHATLYWYQQILGQGPKLLIQFQNNGVVDDSQLPKDRFSAERLKGVDSTLKIQPAKLEDSAVYLCASSLNGPDEQFFGPGTRLTVL.

This clone was seen a handful of times. The chain is built from TRBV2 and TRBJ1-1; 8 nucleotides match TRBD1. The CDR3 covers 14 residues. J lost 5 bases, V lost 6 bases, and 8 bases had no gene match. Germline values: CDR1 SNHLY, CDR2 FYNNEI. This chain's CDR3 is CASSAQGARTEAFF. The DNA of the CDR3 is TGTGCCAGCAGCGCGCAGGGGGCGAGGACTGAAGCTTTCTTT.

The chain uses TRBV6-1 and TRBJ1-2, with D possibly TRBD1 on 6 matching bases. The ends were cut back, 6 bases at V and 4 bases at J, with 12 bases in the middle. CDR3 length: 13 amino acids. CDR1 and CDR2 from the germline V gene are MNHNS and SASEGT. The CDR3 nucleotides read TGTGCCAGCAGCCCAGGGGATAGCTATGGCTACACCTTC. It encodes CASSPGDSYGYTF.

The chain combines TRBV28 with TRBJ1-1; 7 positions match TRBD1. The germline V gene encodes CDR1 MDHEN and CDR2 SYDVKM. CDR3 length: 14 residues. V lost 2 bases to trimming and J lost 3 bases; unmatched junction nucleotides: 3. The CDR3 loop reads CASSLRDSYTEAFF. The CDR3 DNA follows: TGTGCCAGCAGTTTAAGGGACAGCTACACTGAAGCTTTCTTT. The complete variable domain, with remaining parts taken from reference TRBV28 and TRBJ1-1, reads DVKVTQSSRYLVKRTGEKVFLECVQDMDHENMFWYRQDPGLGLRLIYFSYDVKMKEKGDIPEGYSVSREKKERFSLILESASTNQTSMYLCASSLRDSYTEAFFGQGTRLTVV.

The gene calls are TRBV4-1 and TRBJ2-1; 14 positions match TRBD2. The CDR3 spans 16 residues. The germline V gene has CDR1 MGHRA and CDR2 YSYEKL. Trimming at V came to 6 bases and at J to 5 bases, leaving 6 bases not matched to a gene. CDR3 protein: CASRRVTSGGDNEQFF. The DNA for the CDR3 is TGCGCCAGCAGGCGCGTGACTAGCGGGGGGGACAATGAGCAGTTCTTC.

The chain combines TRBV5-4 with TRBJ1-4; 10 nucleotides match TRBD1. In germline, CDR1 is SGHNT, CDR2 YYREEE (reference sequence). The length of the CDR3 is 14 residues. V trimming: 5 bases; J trimming: 8 bases; junction bases outside the gene matches: 6. The CDR3 nucleotides read TGTGCCAGCAGTCCCGGGACAGGGGAAGAAAAACTGTTTTTT. Amino acids: CASSPGTGEEKLFF.

This rearrangement joins TRBV5-6 to TRBJ1-1; 7 bases are a match to TRBD1. V was clipped by 1 base and J by 4 bases; unmatched bases: 13. The CDR3 is made up of 17 amino acids. The germline V gene has CDR1 SGHDT and CDR2 YYEEEE. The CDR3 DNA is TGTGCCAGCAGCTTGTCCCTTGTCCGGCAGGGGGGCACTGAAGCTTTCTTT. As protein: CASSLSLVRQGGTEAFF.